The rows below give T cell receptor beta chains drawn from one sample of a study of response to subunit inactivated influenza vaccine. A single record per CDR3 protein comes from TCRdb applying MiXCR to the RT-PCR reads. The sample includes 150,000 or so distinct CDR3 sequences, over 8.5% seen only once; the top ten take around 35%. The sequences come from CD8+ T cells sorted from PBMCs, collected around 25 months after vaccination. These receptors all come from a man aged 50-75 years who received an inactivated influenza vaccine. CDR3s include the opening cysteine and the closing phenylalanine or tryptophan. D genes are given only for firm matches. Size is omitted from some rows. Given values are once, few, many or a class for expanded clones.

TRBJ2-1 | - | - | TRBV29-1 | CSVLGRDNEQFF | TGCAGCGTCTTGGGTCGAGACAATGAGCAGTTCTTC
TRBJ2-2 | TRBD1 | few | TRBV29-1 | CSVEAGQGASGELFF | TGCAGCGTTGAAGCGGGCCAGGGGGCTTCAGGGGAGCTGTTTTTT
TRBJ1-4 | - | - | TRBV20-1 | CSARDGATNEKLFF | TGCAGTGCTAGAGACGGGGCAACTAATGAAAAACTGTTTTTT
TRBJ2-5 | - | - | TRBV12-3/TRBV12-4 | CASSPAYGETQYF | TGTGCCAGCAGTCCTGCATACGGGGAGACCCAGTACTTC
TRBJ2-5 | TRBD2 | many | TRBV15 | CATSIGTSEETQYF | TGTGCCACCAGCATAGGGACTAGCGAAGAGACCCAGTACTTC
TRBJ2-1 | - | many | TRBV11-2 | CASSLAYRKDEQFF | TGTGCCAGCAGCTTAGCTTATCGGAAGGATGAGCAGTTCTTC
TRBJ2-1 | - | - | TRBV6-1 | CASSMGASPYNEQFF | TGTGCCAGCAGTATGGGGGCTAGCCCCTACAATGAGCAGTTCTTC
TRBJ1-2 | - | few | TRBV12-1 | CASSLDRVAGYTF | TGTGCCAGCAGCTTAGACAGGGTTGCTGGCTACACCTTC
TRBJ2-3 | TRBD2 | once | TRBV12-3/TRBV12-4 | CASSFASGGSRTDTQYF | TGTGCCAGCAGTTTTGCTAGCGGGGGGTCACGCACAGATACTCAGTATTTT
TRBJ2-2 | - | few | TRBV28 | CASSIVRGVSGELFF | TGTGCCAGCAGTATTGTAAGGGGGGTATCCGGGGAGCTGTTTTTT
TRBJ2-1 | TRBD2 | once | TRBV7-8 | CASSLSPGLATYNEQFF | TGTGCCAGCAGCCTCTCCCCTGGACTAGCGACCTACAATGAGCAGTTCTTC
TRBJ2-7 | - | few | TRBV5-6 | CASSLTRALHEQYF | TGTGCCAGCAGCTTGACCCGCGCTCTCCACGAGCAGTACTTC
TRBJ2-3 | - | - | TRBV11-1 | CASSHTRGQWDTQYF | TGTGCCAGCAGCCACACGAGGGGCCAGTGGGATACGCAGTATTTT
TRBJ1-6 | - | - | TRBV4-3 | CASSQDDQIKYNSPLHF | TGCGCCAGCAGCCAAGATGATCAGATCAAATACAATTCACCCCTCCACTTT
TRBJ2-7 | - | few | TRBV6-1 | CASSPAGDYSYEQYF | TGTGCCAGCAGCCCCGCTGGGGATTACTCCTACGAGCAGTACTTC
TRBJ1-4 | - | - | TRBV11-2 | CASSLAQGGGINEKLFF | TGTGCCAGCAGCTTAGCTCAGGGCGGGGGAATTAATGAAAAACTGTTTTTT
TRBJ2-1 | - | - | TRBV6-4 | CASGEGGYNEQFF | TGTGCCAGCGGAGAGGGGGGCTACAATGAGCAGTTCTTC
TRBJ1-4 | TRBD1 | many | TRBV6-5 | CASSYGGQGAYEKLFF | TGTGCCAGCAGTTACGGCGGACAGGGGGCCTATGAAAAACTGTTTTTT
TRBJ1-5 | - | - | TRBV28 | CASSWSEGDQPQHF | TGTGCCAGCAGTTGGTCGGAGGGCGATCAGCCCCAGCATTTT
TRBJ2-3 | TRBD2 | - | TRBV27 | CASSKWAGGLDTQYF | TGTGCCAGCAGCAAATGGGCGGGAGGTCTTGATACGCAGTATTTT
TRBJ2-7 | TRBD1 | - | TRBV27 | CASSLGTGRGEQYF | TGTGCCAGCAGTCTAGGGACAGGCAGGGGGGAGCAGTACTTC
TRBJ2-1 | TRBD2 | - | TRBV6-2/TRBV6-3 | CASSIFGGAGNEQFF | TGTGCCAGCAGTATCTTCGGGGGGGCCGGGAATGAGCAGTTCTTC
TRBJ2-3 | TRBD1 | few | TRBV7-8 | CASSIYGTGGLDTQYF | TGTGCCAGCAGCATATATGGGACAGGGGGATTGGATACGCAGTATTTT
TRBJ2-7 | - | many | TRBV3-1 | CASSQDLGYQVYEQYF | TGTGCCAGCAGCCAAGATTTAGGCTATCAGGTCTACGAGCAGTACTTC
TRBJ2-5 | - | many | TRBV27 | CASSSRVSRQETQYF | TGTGCCAGCAGTTCGCGAGTTAGCCGACAAGAGACCCAGTACTTC
TRBJ2-6 | TRBD1 | - | TRBV19 | CASSMPGQVHLSGANVLTF | TGTGCCAGTAGTATGCCAGGACAGGTCCACCTCTCTGGGGCCAACGTCCTGACTTTC
TRBJ2-3 | - | few | TRBV7-9 | CASSLARDTQYF | TGTGCCAGCAGCTTAGCTAGAGATACGCAGTATTTT
TRBJ2-7 | - | few | TRBV18 | CASSPSFGQGSYEQYF | TGTGCCAGCTCACCTTCTTTCGGGCAGGGTTCCTACGAGCAGTACTTC
TRBJ2-4 | TRBD1 | - | TRBV12-3/TRBV12-4 | CASSPRDRENIQYF | TGTGCCAGCAGTCCCCGGGACAGGGAGAACATTCAGTACTTC
TRBJ2-1 | - | many | TRBV10-3 | CAISESGKSYNEQFF | TGTGCCATCAGTGAGTCTGGGAAATCCTACAATGAGCAGTTCTTC
TRBJ1-1 | TRBD1 | many | TRBV6-2/TRBV6-3 | CASSYSGQGDANTEAFF | TGTGCCAGCAGTTACTCCGGCCAGGGGGATGCGAACACTGAAGCTTTCTTT
TRBJ2-2 | - | few | TRBV4-3 | CASSQESGIGELFF | TGCGCCAGCAGCCAAGAATCGGGAATCGGGGAGCTGTTTTTT
TRBJ1-5 | - | many | TRBV12-3/TRBV12-4 | CASSPPGHGNQPQHF | TGTGCCAGCAGCCCTCCGGGACACGGTAATCAGCCCCAGCATTTT
TRBJ2-1 | - | many | TRBV7-9 | CASSYGLGSYNEQFF | TGTGCCAGCAGCTACGGCCTCGGCTCCTACAATGAGCAGTTCTTC
TRBJ2-5 | - | few | TRBV10-2 | CASNRTREETQYF | TGCGCCAGCAACAGAACGAGGGAAGAGACCCAGTACTTC
TRBJ2-1 | TRBD2 | many | TRBV6-5 | CASTSTSGIYNEQFF | TGTGCCAGCACCTCGACTAGCGGGATCTACAATGAGCAGTTCTTC
TRBJ2-7 | - | - | TRBV5-1 | CASSFRDVPYEQYF | TGCGCCAGCAGCTTCCGGGACGTTCCCTACGAGCAGTACTTC
TRBJ1-2 | - | many | TRBV25-1 | CASSTGRYGYTF | TGTGCCAGCAGCACAGGGAGATATGGCTACACCTTC
TRBJ2-7 | - | few | TRBV30 | CAYKTYEQYF | TGTGCCTACAAGACCTACGAGCAGTACTTC
TRBJ2-7 | TRBD2 | - | TRBV9 | CASSVGSGRVEQYF | TGTGCCAGCAGCGTAGGTAGCGGGAGAGTCGAGCAGTACTTC
TRBJ2-7 | TRBD2 | - | TRBV15 | CATSKTGVLAGFYEQYF | TGTGCCACCAGCAAGACAGGGGTACTAGCGGGATTCTACGAGCAGTACTTC
TRBJ1-2 | - | few | TRBV6-1 | CASSSGLGGGYTF | TGTGCCAGCAGCTCGGGGTTGGGTGGAGGCTACACCTTC
TRBJ1-5 | - | - | TRBV9 | CASSVGGAGNQPQHF | TGTGCCAGCAGCGTAGGAGGGGCAGGCAATCAGCCCCAGCATTTT
TRBJ2-7 | - | few | TRBV6-5 | CAVGESSYEQYF | TGTGCCGTAGGCGAGAGCTCCTACGAGCAGTACTTC
TRBJ2-7 | - | few | TRBV15 | CATSRGVAETYEQYF | TGTGCCACCAGCAGAGGAGTAGCGGAGACCTACGAGCAGTACTTC
TRBJ2-7 | TRBD1 | - | TRBV4-1 | CASSQTGETFYEQYF | TGCGCCAGCAGCCAAACAGGGGAAACCTTCTACGAGCAGTACTTC
TRBJ1-1 | - | - | TRBV6-2/TRBV6-3 | CASRDPTIWDTEAFF | TGTGCCAGCAGGGACCCCACAATATGGGACACTGAAGCTTTCTTT
TRBJ2-2 | - | - | TRBV28 | CASSLVVDTGELFF | TGTGCCAGCAGTTTAGTCGTGGACACCGGGGAGCTGTTTTTT
TRBJ2-7 | - | few | TRBV4-1 | CASSQVGGDEQYF | TGCGCCAGCAGCCAAGTGGGAGGAGACGAGCAGTACTTC